A single T cell receptor beta chain is shown here with its context. This clonotype was seen many times. Its binding antigen is unknown. No per-base quality is available; no much larger clone lies one base away. The sample belongs to a study of T-cell reconstitution after alpha-beta-depleted transplantation in children (dated by TCRdb to about 2016). For context, the study as a whole: The study quantitatively tracked T-cell immune reconstitution after TCRalphabeta/CD19-depleted allogeneic hematopoietic cell transplantation in children using TCR repertoire profiling.

To prepare the library, PCR was applied. Sequencing relied on an Illumina HiSeq 2500. Molecular barcoding was employed in the preparation of TCR libraries, with unique molecular identifiers being used to normalize TCRbeta repertoire quantification. Using fastp at Q25 and MiXCR, TCRdb reprocessed the public reads and kept productive beta chains. Every distinct CDR3 protein forms one entry, paired with its most common genes and DNA. Recorded for this sample are 190,000 or so distinct CDR3 sequences; 14% to 15% of them occurred a single time. In total, the top ten clones hold 13% of the sample. The germline V gene supplies CDR1 SGHRS and CDR2 YFSETQ. From the cysteine through the phenylalanine, the CDR3 covers 15 amino acids. Only the CDR3 portion is preserved as DNA: 45 bases, with reading frame beginning at the first base. V is cut by 1 base and J by 2 bases, and the space between the germline ends is 12 bases.

The material sequenced was PBMCs from the stem cell graft donor, taken from the stem cell graft. The TCR originated in a human donor who donated a stem cell graft to a child with acute lymphoblastic leukemia. The rearrangement joined TRBV5-1 to TRBJ1-2; the D gene is perhaps TRBD1, on 5 matching bases. The DNA sequence reads TGCGCCAGCAGCTTGATTGGGAGGGACAACTATGGCTACACCTTC. Translation gives CASSLIGRDNYGYTF.